The 10 T cell receptor beta chains presented below share a single source sample, sequenced in a study of cytotoxic CD8 clonotypes in ibrutinib-treated CLL. Data came from immunoSEQ multiplex PCR; TCRdb stores just in-frame clones and leaves some out. This table has about 120,000 clones, about 53% appearing once. The sequences come from PBMCs, collected after 24 months of ibrutinib treatment. The receptors were gathered from a human donor with chronic lymphocytic leukemia.

This clone was seen repeatedly, ten times or more. The V and J genes are TRBV14 and TRBJ1-5; D gene unclear. Germline lookup yields CDR1 SGHDN and CDR2 FVKESK. The CDR3 is made up of 11 amino acids. With 10 bases removed from V and 1 base from J, the gap between germline ends came to 5 bases. The CDR3 DNA reads as TGTGCCATCCCAAGCAATCAGCCCCAGCATTTT. Residues: CAIPSNQPQHF.

The J gene is TRBJ2-5, the V gene TRBV2; D perhaps matches TRBD1 (5 bases). V was shortened by 6 bases and J by 4 bases, with 12 bases between the two germline ends. The CDR3 length is 13 residues. Germline V gene lookup returns CDR1 SNHLY and CDR2 FYNNEI. Here the CDR3 reads CASRAGIGETQYF. CDR3 DNA: TGTGCCAGCAGGGCAGGGATAGGAGAGACCCAGTACTTC. Full variable domain (missing parts from reference TRBV2 and TRBJ2-5): EPEVTQTPSHQVTQMGQEVILRCVPISNHLYFYWYRQILGQKVEFLVSFYNNEISEKSEIFDDQFSVERPDGSNFTLKIRSTKLEDSAMYFCASRAGIGETQYFGPGTRLLVL.

CDR3 amino acids: CASSYMVGDTQYF. As DNA, the CDR3 is TGTGCCAGCAGTTACATGGTGGGAGATACGCAGTATTTT. The rearrangement uses TRBV6-5 and TRBJ2-3; unclear D gene. The CDR3 spans 13 residues. The V gene lost 2 bases and the J gene lost 5 bases, with 8 bases spanning the gap. Germline V gene sequence: CDR1 MNHEY, CDR2 SVGAGI.

The genes are TRBV6-6 and TRBJ1-2; a weak D match, TRBD1 (5 bases). Germline loops: CDR1 MNHNY, CDR2 SVGAGI (reference sequence). V was shortened by 2 bases and J by 8 bases, with 18 bases between the two germline ends. CDR3 length: 15 amino acids. Here the CDR3 DNA reads TGTGCCAGCAGTTACGGGCTCGGCAGCCGGGGGGGCTACACCTTC. This encodes CASSYGLGSRGGYTF.

This clone has just one count. CDR3 amino acids: CATSRARGPYEQYF. CDR3 DNA sequence: TGTGCCACCAGCAGAGCCAGGGGTCCTTACGAGCAGTACTTC. The gene calls are TRBV15 and TRBJ2-7; a weak D match, TRBD1 (6 bases). Per germline, CDR1 LNHNV and CDR2 YYDKDF (reference sequence). The V gene lost 1 base and the J gene lost 4 bases, with 11 bases spanning the gap. This CDR3 has 14 residues.

This chain uses TRBV19 with TRBJ2-7; 8 bases line up with TRBD1. Germline values: CDR1 LNHDA, CDR2 SQIVND (reference sequence). The CDR3 runs to 12 residues. Trimming removed 5 bases from V and 7 bases from J; junction bases left unmatched: 4. The CDR3 DNA reads as TGTGCCAGTAGTGGACAGGGCCCAGAGCAGTACTTC. It yields the protein CASSGQGPEQYF.

The rearrangement uses TRBV6-1 and TRBJ2-1; maybe TRBD1 (7 bases). V lost 7 bases to trimming and J lost 10 bases, with 17 bases between them. The V gene's germline CDR1 is MNHNS and CDR2 SASEGT. The CDR3 spans 13 residues. CDR3 sequence reads: CASIGQEAGEQFF. The CDR3 DNA reads as TGTGCCAGCATCGGACAGGAGGCGGGAGAGCAGTTCTTC.

The chain couples TRBV6-5 to TRBJ2-7; D is tentatively TRBD1 or TRBD2 (5 bases each). Germline V gene sequence: CDR1 MNHEY, CDR2 SVGAGI. The V end lost 3 bases, the J end lost 4 bases, and 16 bases lay between the germline ends. CDR3 length equals 15 residues. Here the CDR3 reads CASSYSSRDPYEQYF. The CDR3, as DNA: TGTGCCAGCAGTTATTCTTCCAGGGACCCGTACGAGCAGTACTTC.

V usage is TRBV2 and J usage is TRBJ1-6; D may be TRBD1 (6 bases). Germline lookup yields CDR1 SNHLY and CDR2 FYNNEI. CDR3 length equals 14 residues. V was pared by 5 bases and J by 4 bases, with 9 bases between. The CDR3 DNA reads as TGTGCCAGCAGTTCCAGGGGTTATAATTCACCCCTCCACTTT. Its protein is CASSSRGYNSPLHF.

This clone was counted between two and nine times. Other DNA sequences in this sample translate to the same CDR3. The chain couples TRBV20-1 to TRBJ2-2; D unclear. This CDR3 region has 11 residues. V was pared by 3 bases and J by 5 bases, with 4 bases between. Germline-derived CDR1 and CDR2 are DFQATT and SNEGSKA (reference sequence). CDR3 region: CSASSTGELFF. As DNA, the CDR3 is TGCAGTGCTAGCAGTACCGGGGAGCTGTTTTTT.